This TCR beta chain derives from a study of early T cells in non-severe SARS-CoV-2 infection. The overall study: Sequenced bulk RNA came from whole blood that was unsorted, and chains were unpaired. Study outcomes and limitations: Private and CD4 specificities were missed by VDJdb matching, skewed to anti-spike CD8.

This clonotype showed up many times. The antigen remains undetermined. cDNA molecules, individually, were tagged with unique molecular identifiers. From the 5' RACE reads, TCRdb called clonotypes with MiXCR, one entry per CDR3 protein. The table includes about 63,000 distinct CDR3 sequences, roughly 13% detected once. What was sequenced was whole blood. The receptor's source is an adult who was a healthcare worker with PCR-confirmed SARS-CoV-2 infection or an uninfected control (not recorded which).

This CDR3 reads CASRDSGTGGSEQYF. CDR3 bases: TGTGCCAGCAGGGACTCCGGGACAGGGGGCTCCGAGCAGTACTTC. This chain uses TRBV6-6 with TRBJ2-7; 12 bases match TRBD1. J lost 6 bases, V lost 6 bases, and 9 bases had no gene match. Germline V CDR1 and CDR2: MNHNY, SVGAGI (reference sequence). The CDR3 loop spans 15 amino acids.